This TCR beta chain was captured in a study of neurological immune-mediated disorders. The sample holds many counts of this clonotype. CDR3 length: 14 amino acids. V lost 4 bases, J lost 0 bases, and 11 bases lay in between. Germline V gives CDR1 DFQATT, CDR2 SNEGSKA (reference sequence). Regarding time point: technical triplicate 1. cDNA synthesis was performed by 5'RACE with 10-nucleotide random UMIs. TCRdb fed the 5' RACE reads into MiXCR, producing one record per CDR3 protein. The data show 35,000 to 40,000 distinct CDR3 sequences, around 10% seen once. Source material: PBMCs. The sequence came from a man aged 60 to 75 with HTLV-1-associated myelopathy (HAM/TSP). The rearrangement uses TRBV20-1 and TRBJ2-3; maybe TRBD2 (5 bases). The chain's CDR3 is CSATLLASTDTQYF. CDR3 in DNA: TGCAGTGCTACCCTCCTAGCTAGCACAGATACGCAGTATTTT.